This TCR beta chain was sequenced for a study of cytomegalovirus exposure and HLA in healthy donors. Study findings and constraints: In a later analysis, HLA-associated beta chains showed higher expansion and lower generation probabilities than comparable chains. The CMV antigen specificity of a few CMV-associated chains was confirmed through in vitro analysis. Researchers counted roughly 160 TCR beta chains as cytomegalovirus-associated.

PCR used 60 Vbeta primers and 13 Jbeta primers. Libraries were prepared by immunoSEQ multiplex PCR; TCRdb keeps only in-frame clonotypes and omits some of them. Among about 150,000 clones listed, about 84% were seen once. In regard to this clone: Its antigen remains unknown.

The CDR3 is 17 amino acids. CDR1 is MDHEN, CDR2 SYDVKM, per germline. The V gene end was trimmed by 4 bases and the J gene end by 3 bases; junction bases not matched to a gene: 10. Donors likely had unrecorded immune exposures despite being nominally healthy when sampled. The receptor was isolated from a middle-aged woman in good health and CMV-seropositive. V is TRBV28 and J is TRBJ1-5; 9 bases line up with TRBD1. Sequencing used PBMCs. The CDR3 DNA reads as TGTGCCAGCAGTTCTGGGACAGGGCAGATTCCCAATCAGCCCCAGCATTTT. The encoded protein is CASSSGTGQIPNQPQHF.